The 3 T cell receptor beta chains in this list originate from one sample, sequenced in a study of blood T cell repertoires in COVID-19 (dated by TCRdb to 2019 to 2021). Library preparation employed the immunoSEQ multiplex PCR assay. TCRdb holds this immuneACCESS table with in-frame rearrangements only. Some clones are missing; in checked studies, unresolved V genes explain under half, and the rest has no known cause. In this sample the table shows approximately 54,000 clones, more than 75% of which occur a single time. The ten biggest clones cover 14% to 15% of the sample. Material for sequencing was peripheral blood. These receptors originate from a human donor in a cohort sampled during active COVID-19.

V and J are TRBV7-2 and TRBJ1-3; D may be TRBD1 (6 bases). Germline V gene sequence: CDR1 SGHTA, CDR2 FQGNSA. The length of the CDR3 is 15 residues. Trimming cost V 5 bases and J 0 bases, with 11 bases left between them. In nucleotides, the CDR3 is TGTGCCAGCAGCCCGGACAGCCTCTCTGGAAACACCATATATTTT. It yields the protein CASSPDSLSGNTIYF.

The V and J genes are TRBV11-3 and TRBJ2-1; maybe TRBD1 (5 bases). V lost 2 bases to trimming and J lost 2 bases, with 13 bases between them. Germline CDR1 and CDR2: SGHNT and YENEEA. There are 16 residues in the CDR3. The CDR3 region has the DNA TGTGCCAGCAGCTTACCAGGGTTTCACACCTACAATGAGCAGTTCTTC. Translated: CASSLPGFHTYNEQFF.

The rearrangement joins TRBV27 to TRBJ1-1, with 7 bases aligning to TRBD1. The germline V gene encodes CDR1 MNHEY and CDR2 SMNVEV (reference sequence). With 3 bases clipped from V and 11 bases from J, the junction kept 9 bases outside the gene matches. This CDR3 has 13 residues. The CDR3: CASSFFGQVNAFF. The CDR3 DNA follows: TGTGCCAGCAGTTTTTTCGGACAGGTGAACGCTTTCTTT.